These 16 T cell receptor beta chains originate from one sample sequenced in a study of Graves' ophthalmopathy and Graves' hyperthyroidism. Using RNA transcripts, the TCR beta CDR3 regions were amplified. First-round RT-PCR relied on HTBI primers, and a second-round multiplex PCR came next. TCRdb recomputed calls from the multiplex PCR reads with MiXCR, one row per CDR3 protein. The sample contains approximately 210,000 distinct CDR3 sequences, about 22% of which appear only once. Sequencing was performed on peripheral blood. Source of these receptors: a woman aged 45-59 years with Graves' ophthalmopathy.

Many counts were recorded for this clonotype. A much bigger clone sits one base away, suggesting this may be a read error. The J gene is TRBJ2-7, the V gene TRBV6-5; D might be TRBD1 or TRBD2, each matching 5 bases. The CDR3 has 15 residues. From germline, CDR1 is MNHEY and CDR2 SVGAGI. The CDR3 sequence is CASSYLGTPNYEQCF. The CDR3 DNA sequence: TGTGCCAGCAGTTACTTGGGGACGCCCAACTACGAGCAGTGCTTC.

This chain links TRBV3-1 with TRBJ1-1, with TRBD1 matching over 7 bases. J gave up 1 base and V 3 bases, and 8 bases lay outside the gene matches. The CDR3 is 16 amino acids. Germline V gene lookup returns CDR1 LGHDT and CDR2 YNNKEL (reference sequence). The CDR3: CASSQYTGVANTEAFF. The CDR3 coding sequence is TGTGCCAGCAGCCAGTACACAGGGGTGGCGAACACTGAAGCTTTCTTT.

This clonotype was picked up a small number of times. Because it lacks the conserved phenylalanine or tryptophan at the end, this CDR3 is likely a read error. The chain employs TRBV9 and TRBJ1-1, with D maybe TRBD1 (5 bases). Germline loops: CDR1 SGDLS, CDR2 YYNGEE. The V and J ends lost 5 bases and 3 bases respectively, with 14 bases between them. CDR3 length equals 14 residues. This CDR3 is CASSVRQGHTEAFS. The CDR3 nucleotides are TGTGCCAGCAGTGTTCGGCAGGGCCACACTGAAGCTTTCTCT.

The genes are TRBV20-1 and TRBJ2-7; perhaps TRBD1 as D (5 bases). CDR3 length: 12 residues. Germline-derived CDR1 and CDR2 are DFQATT and SNEGSKA (reference sequence). The V gene lost 2 bases and the J gene lost 3 bases, with 8 bases spanning the gap. The CDR3 sequence: CSARMTVYEQYF. The DNA of the CDR3 is TGCAGTGCTAGAATGACAGTCTACGAGCAGTACTTC.

The table lists this clonotype with many counts. The V call is TRBV7-8, the J call TRBJ2-7, with D possibly being TRBD1 (6 bases). The CDR3 loop spans 14 amino acids. Per the germline V gene, CDR1 is SGHVS and CDR2 is FQNEAQ. V was cut by 1 base and J by 6 bases, with 13 bases left in between. This chain's CDR3 is CASSLELTGIEQYF. CDR3 bases: TGTGCCAGCAGCTTAGAGTTGACAGGAATCGAGCAGTACTTC.

This clonotype was found many times. The rearrangement joins TRBV24-1 to TRBJ2-1; 7 bases fit TRBD2. Germline V gene sequence: CDR1 KGHDR, CDR2 SFDVKD. After removal of 2 bases from V and 7 bases from J, the junction contained 13 bases not matched to a gene. This CDR3 region has 17 residues. CDR3 bases: TGTGCCACCAGTGATTCGACGAGACTCGCGGGAGCTAATGAGCAGTTCTTC. Its protein is CATSDSTRLAGANEQFF.

This clonotype occurred a few times. V is TRBV20-1 and J is TRBJ2-1; TRBD1 matches 7 bases. The germline V gene has CDR1 DFQATT and CDR2 SNEGSKA (reference sequence). The CDR3 contains 14 residues. V shed 3 bases, J shed 2 bases, and the junction held 4 bases outside the gene matches. CDR3 DNA: TGCAGTGCTAGCTACAGGGGAACCTACAATGAGCAGTTCTTC. Amino acids: CSASYRGTYNEQFF.

This clonotype was recorded at least ten times. The chain uses TRBV12-3 or TRBV12-4 and TRBJ2-2, with D tentatively TRBD2 (8 bases). The CDR3 length is 15 residues. The V gene lost 7 bases and the J gene lost 4 bases, with 16 bases spanning the gap. DNA for the CDR3: TGTGCCAGCAATGCGGGGGGACAGCGCACCGGGGAGCTGTTTTTT. It encodes CASNAGGQRTGELFF.

This clonotype was found many times. The chain combines TRBV6-1 with TRBJ2-5; TRBD2 matches 7 bases. V shed 4 bases, J shed 4 bases, and the junction held 3 bases outside the gene matches. The V gene's germline CDR1 is MNHNS and CDR2 SASEGT. This CDR3 region has 13 residues. The CDR3 sequence is CASSGGGGETQYF. CDR3 sequence (DNA): TGTGCCAGCAGTGGGGGCGGGGGAGAGACCCAGTACTTC.

The chain combines TRBV30 with TRBJ2-5; 7 bases fit TRBD2. Germline CDR1 and CDR2: GTSNPN and SVGIG (reference sequence). V lost 1 base and J lost 2; bases outside the gene matches: 4. This CDR3 spans 14 amino acids. The DNA for the CDR3 is TGTGCCTGGAGTGGACTAGCAGGACAAGAGACCCAGTACTTC. Its protein is CAWSGLAGQETQYF.

This clonotype was observed at least ten times. This chain uses TRBV5-6 with TRBJ1-3; TRBD1 might be the D (5 bases). The CDR3 covers 16 residues. Per the germline V gene, CDR1 is SGHDT and CDR2 is YYEEEE. With 2 bases removed from V and 3 bases from J, the gap between germline ends came to 15 bases. In DNA form, the CDR3 reads TGTGCCAGCAGCTTCGCCGGGACGGGATTTGGAAACACCATATATTTT. Translating gives CASSFAGTGFGNTIYF.

This chain uses TRBV28 with TRBJ2-6; 7 bases are shared with TRBD1. This CDR3 has 16 residues. CDR1 is MDHEN, CDR2 SYDVKM, per germline. After removal of 7 bases from V and 0 bases from J, the junction contained 6 bases not matched to a gene. CDR3 DNA sequence: TGTGCCAGCAAACGACAGGGTCGCTCTGGGGCCAACGTCCTGACTTTC. Translating gives CASKRQGRSGANVLTF.

This clonotype showed up many times. The rearrangement joins TRBV11-2 to TRBJ1-1; D is unresolved. Deletions cut 5 bases from V and 0 bases from J, with 7 bases between. The CDR3 consists of 13 residues. Germline V gene sequence: CDR1 SGHAT, CDR2 FQNNGV. This CDR3 is CASSPSLNTEAFF. DNA for the CDR3: TGTGCCAGCAGCCCTTCTTTGAACACTGAAGCTTTCTTT.

This clonotype was detected ten times or more. The CDR3 here is CASSLTGGLKETQYF. CDR3 nucleotides: TGTGCCAGCAGCTTAACAGGGGGACTTAAAGAGACCCAGTACTTC. The chain is built from TRBV7-2 and TRBJ2-5; TRBD1 agrees at 8 bases. J gave up 3 bases and V 2 bases, and 5 bases lay outside the gene matches. The germline V gene has CDR1 SGHTA and CDR2 FQGNSA. This CDR3 has 15 residues.

This clonotype was observed many times. The chain combines TRBV6-5 with TRBJ1-2; tentative D call: TRBD1 (6 bases). The ends were cut back, 4 bases at V and 3 bases at J, with 12 bases in the middle. Germline V CDR1 and CDR2: MNHEY, SVGAGI. This CDR3 spans 14 amino acids. The CDR3 coding sequence is TGTGCCAGCAGTTTACTAGGGGGTGACTATGGCTACACCTTC. Amino acids: CASSLLGGDYGYTF.

A word on this clonotype: No conserved phenylalanine or tryptophan ends this CDR3, so it is likely a read error. Because the CDR3's place on the DNA is in doubt, the DNA is left out and the CDR3 is given as listed by TCRdb. This rearrangement joins TRBV28 to TRBJ1-2; the DNA was not used to check the table's D call, TRBD1. The CDR3 has 13 residues if both end residues are counted. The germline V gene has CDR1 MDHEN and CDR2 SYDVKM. The CDR3 sequence is CAGSIQSGTGLCL.